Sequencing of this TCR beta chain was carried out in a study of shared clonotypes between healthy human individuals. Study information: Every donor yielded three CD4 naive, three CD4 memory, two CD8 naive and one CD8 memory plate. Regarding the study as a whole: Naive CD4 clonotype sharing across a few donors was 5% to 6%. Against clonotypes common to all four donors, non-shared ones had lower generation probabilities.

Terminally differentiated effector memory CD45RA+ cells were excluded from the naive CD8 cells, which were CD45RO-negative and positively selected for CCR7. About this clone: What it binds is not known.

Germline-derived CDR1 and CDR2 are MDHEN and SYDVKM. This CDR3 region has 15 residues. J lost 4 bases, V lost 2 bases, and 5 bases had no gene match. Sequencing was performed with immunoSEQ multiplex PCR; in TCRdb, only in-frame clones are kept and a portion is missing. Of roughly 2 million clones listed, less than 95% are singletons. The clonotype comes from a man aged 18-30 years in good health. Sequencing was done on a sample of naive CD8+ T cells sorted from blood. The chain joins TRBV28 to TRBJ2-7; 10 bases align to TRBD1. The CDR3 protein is CASSLGDRGTYEQYF. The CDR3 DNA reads TGTGCCAGCAGTTTAGGGGACAGGGGCACTTACGAGCAGTACTTC.